This T cell receptor (beta chain) was retrieved from a study of blood T cell repertoires in COVID-19. Study in general: Whether acute or convalescent, the COVID-19 samples came from the United States, Italy and Spain. PBMCs, B-cell-depleted T cells, or T cells were the source of the cDNA or gDNA that made up the material.

V shed 5 bases, J shed 4 bases, and the junction held 2 bases outside the gene matches. The CDR3 is 12 amino acids. Original processing methods: Estimation of nucleated cell counts was performed using reference gene primer amplification. Generated by immunoSEQ multiplex PCR, the TCRdb table keeps only in-frame clones and is missing some. For V, J and clone size, that table is used; D and trimming come from the DNA. The sample lists over 250,000 clones; around 90% were seen once. V is TRBV12-3 or TRBV12-4 and J is TRBJ2-7, with TRBD1 matching 7 bases. The clonotype comes from a man aged 50-59 years with acute or convalescent COVID-19. The sequenced material came from peripheral blood. In DNA form, the CDR3 reads TGTGCCAGCAGTCCCAGGGGGTACGAGCAGTACTTC. Protein: CASSPRGYEQYF.